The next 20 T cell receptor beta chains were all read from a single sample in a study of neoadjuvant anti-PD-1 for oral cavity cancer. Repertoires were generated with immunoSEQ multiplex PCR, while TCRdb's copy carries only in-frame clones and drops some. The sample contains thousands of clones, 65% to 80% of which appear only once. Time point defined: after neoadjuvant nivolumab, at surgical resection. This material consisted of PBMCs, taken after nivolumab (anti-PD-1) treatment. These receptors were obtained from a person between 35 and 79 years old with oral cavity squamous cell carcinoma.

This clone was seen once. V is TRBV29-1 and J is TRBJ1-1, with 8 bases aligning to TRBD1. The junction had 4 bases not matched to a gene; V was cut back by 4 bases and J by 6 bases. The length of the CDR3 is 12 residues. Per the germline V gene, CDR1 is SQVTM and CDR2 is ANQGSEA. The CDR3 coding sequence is TGCAGCGTTGGCTACAGGGGGGCTGAAGCTTTCTTT. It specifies CSVGYRGAEAFF.

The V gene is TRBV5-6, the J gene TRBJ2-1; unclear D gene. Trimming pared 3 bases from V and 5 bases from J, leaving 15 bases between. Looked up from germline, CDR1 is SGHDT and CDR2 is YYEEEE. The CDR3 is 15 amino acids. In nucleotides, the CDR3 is TGTGCCAGCAGCTCCTTGGGAAAGGCGGACAATGAGCAGTTCTTC. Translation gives CASSSLGKADNEQFF.

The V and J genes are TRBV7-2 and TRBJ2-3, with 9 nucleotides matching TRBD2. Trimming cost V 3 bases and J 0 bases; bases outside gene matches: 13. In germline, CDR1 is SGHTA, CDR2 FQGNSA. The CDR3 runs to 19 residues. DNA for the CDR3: TGTGCCAGCAGCTTCGTTGGCGGGGGGGCTGTCGCTAGCACAGATACGCAGTATTTT. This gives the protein CASSFVGGGAVASTDTQYF.

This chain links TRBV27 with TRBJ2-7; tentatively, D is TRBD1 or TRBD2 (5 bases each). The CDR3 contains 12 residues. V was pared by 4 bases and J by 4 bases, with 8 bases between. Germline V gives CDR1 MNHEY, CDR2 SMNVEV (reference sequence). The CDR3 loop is CASSSGLYEQYF. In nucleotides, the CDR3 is TGTGCCAGCAGTTCGGGGCTTTACGAGCAGTACTTC.

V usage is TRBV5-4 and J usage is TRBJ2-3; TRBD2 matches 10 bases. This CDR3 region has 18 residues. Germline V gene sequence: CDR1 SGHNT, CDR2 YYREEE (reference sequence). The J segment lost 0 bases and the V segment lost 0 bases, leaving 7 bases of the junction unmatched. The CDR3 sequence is CASSLEASGGLSTDTQYF. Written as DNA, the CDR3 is TGTGCCAGCAGCTTGGAGGCTAGCGGGGGCCTTAGCACAGATACGCAGTATTTT.

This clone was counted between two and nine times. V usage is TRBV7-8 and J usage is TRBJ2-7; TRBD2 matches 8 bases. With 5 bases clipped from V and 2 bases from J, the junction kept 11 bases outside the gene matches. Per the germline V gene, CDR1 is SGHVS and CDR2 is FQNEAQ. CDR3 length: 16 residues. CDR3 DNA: TGTGCCAGCAGCAGCCAGGCGGGGGGCAGAACCTACGAGCAGTACTTC. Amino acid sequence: CASSSQAGGRTYEQYF.

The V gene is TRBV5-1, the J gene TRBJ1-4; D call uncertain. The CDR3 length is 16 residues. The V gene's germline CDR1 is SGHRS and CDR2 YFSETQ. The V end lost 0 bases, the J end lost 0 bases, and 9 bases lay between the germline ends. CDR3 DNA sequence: TGCGCCAGCAGCTTGGAACTGCCTTCAACTAATGAAAAACTGTTTTTT. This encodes CASSLELPSTNEKLFF.

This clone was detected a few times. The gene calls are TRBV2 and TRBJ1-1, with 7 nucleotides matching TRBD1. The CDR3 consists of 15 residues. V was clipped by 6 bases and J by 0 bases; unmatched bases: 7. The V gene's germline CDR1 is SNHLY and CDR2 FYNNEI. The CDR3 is CASSEGQTMNTEAFF. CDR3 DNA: TGTGCCAGCAGCGAGGGACAGACCATGAACACTGAAGCTTTCTTT.

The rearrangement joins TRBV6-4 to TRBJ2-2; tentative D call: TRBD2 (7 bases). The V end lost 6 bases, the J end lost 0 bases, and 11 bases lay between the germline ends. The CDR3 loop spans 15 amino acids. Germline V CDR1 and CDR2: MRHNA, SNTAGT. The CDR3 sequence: CASRYGGPNTGELFF. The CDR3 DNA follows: TGTGCCAGCAGGTACGGGGGGCCGAACACCGGGGAGCTGTTTTTT.

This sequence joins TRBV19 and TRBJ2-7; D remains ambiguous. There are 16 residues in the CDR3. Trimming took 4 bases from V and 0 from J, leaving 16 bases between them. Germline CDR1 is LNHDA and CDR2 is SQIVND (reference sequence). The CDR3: CASSTAASELSYEQYF. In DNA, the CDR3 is TGTGCCAGTAGTACGGCGGCGTCAGAACTCTCCTACGAGCAGTACTTC.

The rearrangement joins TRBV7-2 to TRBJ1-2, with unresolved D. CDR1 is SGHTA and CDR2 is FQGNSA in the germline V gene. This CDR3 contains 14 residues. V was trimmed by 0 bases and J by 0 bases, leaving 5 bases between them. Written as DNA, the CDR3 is TGTGCCAGCAGCTTAGCCAGAGCTAACTATGGCTACACCTTC. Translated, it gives CASSLARANYGYTF.

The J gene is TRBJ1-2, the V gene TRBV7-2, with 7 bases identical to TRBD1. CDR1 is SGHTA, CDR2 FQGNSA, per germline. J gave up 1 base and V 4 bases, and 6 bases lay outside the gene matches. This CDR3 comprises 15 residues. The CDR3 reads CASSSGQRVNYGYTF. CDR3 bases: TGTGCCAGCAGCTCGGGACAGCGAGTTAACTATGGCTACACCTTC.

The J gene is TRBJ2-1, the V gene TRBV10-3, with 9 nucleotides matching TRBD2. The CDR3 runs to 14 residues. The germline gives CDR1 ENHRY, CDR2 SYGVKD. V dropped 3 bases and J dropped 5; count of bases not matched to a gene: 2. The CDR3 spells CAISDGGGDNEQFF. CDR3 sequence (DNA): TGTGCCATCAGTGACGGCGGGGGGGACAATGAGCAGTTCTTC.

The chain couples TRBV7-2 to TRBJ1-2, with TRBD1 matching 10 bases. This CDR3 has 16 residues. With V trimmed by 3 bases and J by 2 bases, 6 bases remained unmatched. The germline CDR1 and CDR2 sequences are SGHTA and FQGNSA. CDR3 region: CASSLPPGQGNYGYTF. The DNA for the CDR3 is TGTGCCAGCAGCTTGCCTCCGGGACAGGGGAACTATGGCTACACCTTC.

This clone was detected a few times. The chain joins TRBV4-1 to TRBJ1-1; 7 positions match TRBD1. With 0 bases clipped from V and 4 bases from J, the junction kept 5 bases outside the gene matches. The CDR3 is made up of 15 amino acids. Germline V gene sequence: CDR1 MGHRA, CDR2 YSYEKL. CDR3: CASSQDVQGVTEAFF. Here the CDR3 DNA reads TGCGCCAGCAGCCAAGATGTCCAGGGGGTCACTGAAGCTTTCTTT.

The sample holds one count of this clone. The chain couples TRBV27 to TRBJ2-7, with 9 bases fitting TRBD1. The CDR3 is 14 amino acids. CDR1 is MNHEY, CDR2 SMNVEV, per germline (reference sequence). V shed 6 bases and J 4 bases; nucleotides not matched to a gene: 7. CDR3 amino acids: CASRETGGGYEQYF. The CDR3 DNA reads TGTGCCAGCAGAGAGACAGGGGGGGGGTACGAGCAGTACTTC.

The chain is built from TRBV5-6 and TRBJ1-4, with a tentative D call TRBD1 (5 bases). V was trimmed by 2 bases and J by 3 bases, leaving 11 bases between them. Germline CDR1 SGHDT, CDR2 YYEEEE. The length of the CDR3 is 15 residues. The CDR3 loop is CASSFADTSNEKLFF. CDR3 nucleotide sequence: TGTGCCAGCAGCTTTGCGGACACTTCTAATGAAAAACTGTTTTTT.

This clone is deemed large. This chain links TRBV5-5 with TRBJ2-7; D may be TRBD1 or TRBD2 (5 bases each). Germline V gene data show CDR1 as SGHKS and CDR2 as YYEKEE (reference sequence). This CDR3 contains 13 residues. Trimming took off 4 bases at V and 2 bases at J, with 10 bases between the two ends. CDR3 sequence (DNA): TGTGCCAGCAGCCTGGGACGGACCTACGAGCAGTACTTC. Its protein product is CASSLGRTYEQYF. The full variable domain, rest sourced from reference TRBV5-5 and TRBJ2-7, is DAGVTQSPTHLIKTRGQQVTLRCSPISGHKSVSWYQQVLGQGPQFIFQYYEKEERGRGNFPDRFSARQFPNYSSELNVNALLLGDSALYLCASSLGRTYEQYFGPGTRLTVT.

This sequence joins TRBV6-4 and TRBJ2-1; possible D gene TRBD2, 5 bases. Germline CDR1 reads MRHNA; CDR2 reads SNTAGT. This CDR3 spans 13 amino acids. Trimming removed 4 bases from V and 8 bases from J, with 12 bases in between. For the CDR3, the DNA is TGTGCCAGCAGTGTTGGTAGCGAAGATGAGCAGTTCTTC. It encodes CASSVGSEDEQFF.

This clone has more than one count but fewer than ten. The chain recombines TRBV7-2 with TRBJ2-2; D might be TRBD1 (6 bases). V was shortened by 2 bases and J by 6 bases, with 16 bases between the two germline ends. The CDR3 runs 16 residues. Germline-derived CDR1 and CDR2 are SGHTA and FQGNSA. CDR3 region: CASSLRLRTVAGELFF. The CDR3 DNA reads TGTGCCAGCAGCTTAAGGTTAAGGACAGTGGCCGGGGAGCTGTTTTTT. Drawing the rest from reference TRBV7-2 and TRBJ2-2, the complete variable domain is GAGVSQSPSNKVTEKGKDVELRCDPISGHTALYWYRQSLGQGLEFLIYFQGNSAPDKSGLPSDRFSAERTGGSVSTLTIQRTQQEDSAVYLCASSLRLRTVAGELFFGEGSRLTVL.